This TCR beta chain was sequenced during a study of T and B cells in COVID-19 patients (dated by TCRdb to the early 2020s). Background on the whole study: Using TRB and IGH repertoire sequencing of peripheral blood, the study characterized adaptive immunity in COVID-19 patients who had active infection or had recovered. The recovered cohort included around 18 patients who contributed 20 to 25 samples, and most of those patients had mild to moderate COVID-19 that was managed on an outpatient basis. Median age was about 34 years in the recovered cohort versus around 62 years in the active-infection cohort. In the active-infection cohort, about 60% of the 20 patients were critically ill and required mechanical ventilation or ECMO. Comorbidities linked to unfavorable COVID-19 outcome were present in about 90% of the roughly 20 patients in the active-infection cohort. The repository of TCR and BCR sequences included roughly 70 time points from over 35 patients, and more than 7 million TCR sequences were analysed. A couple of patients belonged to both the recovered and active cohorts because samples were available from active disease and after recovery. An age-matched reference group of roughly 39 healthy donors negative for COVID-19 antibodies was used as the comparison for repertoire analyses. As many as 9 follow-up blood samples were taken per patient, and some of the samples covered different disease stages within the same individual.

This clonotype was seen repeatedly, ten times or more. The antigen it binds to is not known. One base away there is no much larger clone; base qualities are not given. The listed sequencing device is Illumina MiSeq. Multiplex PCR with BIOMED2 TRB-A/B primer pools was used to amplify the TRB rearrangements. Illumina-compatible adapters and 7-nucleotide sample barcodes were attached to the amplicons through two consecutive PCRs. Phusion HS II polymerase was used for all library PCRs. The amplicons were purified from gel with the NucleoSpin Gel and PCR Clean-up kit, measured on Qubit, and then pooled at approximately 4 nM. The quality of the amplicon pool was checked on an Agilent 2100 Bioanalyzer prior to Illumina next-generation sequencing. For the original study's pipeline: Annotation of TRB rearrangements was performed with MiXCR 3.0.8 using the default MiXCR reference library. Sequences with fewer than 2 reads and non-productive reads were filtered out, and every unique CDR3 nucleotide sequence was treated as a single clone. Clonality, diversity, richness and V-J gene usage were computed in R 3.5.1. GLIPH2 was used to cluster TCRs based on CDR3 similarity, and OLGA was used to calculate the generation probabilities. Only GLIPH2 clusters containing at least four unique TCR clonotypes present in at least three individuals were kept. The public reads were run again by TCRdb, first through fastp at Q25 and then through MiXCR, and only productive beta chains were kept. Identical CDR3 protein sequences are pooled into one entry, listed with their most common genes and DNA. The V and J calls shown here were made by TCRdb, not taken from the authors' results. The sample includes around 21,000 distinct CDR3 sequences, with approximately 29% observed a single time. The ten largest account for about 2.2% of the sample.

Genomic DNA extracted from blood was used in amounts of roughly 240-500 ng for amplification of TRB repertoires. Study-level results and caveats: Prospective validation of the reported TCR clusters was stated to be required before clinical use. Specific T cell subsets (CD4+/Treg/CD8+) and sorted SARS-CoV-2-responsive or tetramer+ T cells had not yet been sequenced, and these experiments were ongoing. TRB repertoires were found to be highly clonal in active COVID-19, whereas diversity and richness at recovery were found to rise above healthy donor levels. Patients with COVID-19 were reported to show strongly skewed TRBV/TRBJ gene usage. The cohort was considered too small for HLA contributions to COVID-19 susceptibility or severity to be assessed. A total of 2,331 exclusive TCR clusters, including some 30 low-pGen clusters, were found in the recovered cohort. Few blood samples were available from mildly ill patients while symptoms were present, and early samples from severe cases were likewise scarce.

The source material was blood. The TCR was taken from a human donor who had recovered from COVID-19.

The CDR3 protein sequence reads: CASSPSLAGGSYEQYF. The DNA sequence is TGTGCCAGCTCACCGTCCCTAGCGGGCGGCTCCTACGAGCAGTACTTC. The rearrangement joined TRBV18 to TRBJ2-7; TRBD2 agrees with 8 junctional bases. From V the trimming removes 3 bases and from J it removes 0 bases, while the gene matches leave 7 bases of the junction unaccounted for. There are 16 amino acids in the CDR3, from cysteine to phenylalanine inclusive. The only DNA kept is the CDR3, 48 bases in frame from the first base. Looking up the germline V gene yields CDR1 KGHSH and CDR2 LQKENI.